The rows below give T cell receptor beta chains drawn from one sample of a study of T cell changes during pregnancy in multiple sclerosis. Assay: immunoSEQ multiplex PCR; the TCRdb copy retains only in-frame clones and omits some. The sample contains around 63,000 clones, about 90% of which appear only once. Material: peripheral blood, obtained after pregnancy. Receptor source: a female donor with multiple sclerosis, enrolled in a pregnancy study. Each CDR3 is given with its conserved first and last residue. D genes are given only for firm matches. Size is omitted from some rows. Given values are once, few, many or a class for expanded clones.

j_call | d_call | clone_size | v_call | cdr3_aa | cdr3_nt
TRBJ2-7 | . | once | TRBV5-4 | CASSWRPAGNEQYF | TGTGCCAGCAGCTGGCGGCCTGCGGGCAACGAGCAGTACTTC
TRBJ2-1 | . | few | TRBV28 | CASNPTREIDEQFF | TGTGCCAGCAATCCGACTAGGGAGATCGATGAGCAGTTCTTC
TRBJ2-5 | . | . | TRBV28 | CASSFPPRTQYF | TGTGCCAGCAGTTTCCCCCCCCGGACCCAGTACTTC
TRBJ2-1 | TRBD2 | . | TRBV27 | CASSLRVASGSYNEQFF | TGTGCCAGCAGTTTAAGGGTGGCTAGCGGGAGCTACAATGAGCAGTTCTTC
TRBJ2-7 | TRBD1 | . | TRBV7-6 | CASSLGGQGSYEQYF | TGTGCCAGCAGCTTAGGGGGACAGGGTTCCTACGAGCAGTACTTC
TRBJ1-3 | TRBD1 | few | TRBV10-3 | CAISDWTGSGNTIYF | TGTGCCATCAGTGACTGGACAGGCTCTGGAAACACCATATATTTT
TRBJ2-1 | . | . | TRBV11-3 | CASSKRVGDEQFF | TGTGCCAGCAGCAAGAGGGTGGGCGATGAGCAGTTCTTC
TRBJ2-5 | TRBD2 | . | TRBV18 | CASSPRVAGAEETQYF | TGTGCCAGCTCACCACGGGTAGCGGGAGCTGAAGAGACCCAGTACTTC
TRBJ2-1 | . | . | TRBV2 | CASSGPPEQFF | TGTGCCAGCAGTGGTCCCCCAGAGCAGTTCTTC
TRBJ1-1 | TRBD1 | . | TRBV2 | CASSGDRGMNTEAFF | TGTGCCAGCAGCGGTGACAGGGGTATGAACACTGAAGCTTTCTTT
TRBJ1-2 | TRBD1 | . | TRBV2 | CASSEALRGQGGYTF | TGTGCCAGCAGTGAAGCGCTGAGGGGGCAGGGTGGCTACACCTTC
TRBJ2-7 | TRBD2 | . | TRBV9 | CASSVVASGSPYEQYF | TGTGCCAGCAGCGTAGTGGCTAGCGGGAGTCCATACGAGCAGTACTTC
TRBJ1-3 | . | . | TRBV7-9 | CASSPDRFSGNTIYF | TGTGCCAGCAGCCCCGACAGATTCTCTGGAAACACCATATATTTT
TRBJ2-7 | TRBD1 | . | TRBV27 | CASSSPGQGYEQYF | TGTGCCAGCAGTTCCCCGGGACAGGGCTACGAGCAGTACTTC
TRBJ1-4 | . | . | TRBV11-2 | CASSLDHRDTNEKLFF | TGTGCCAGCAGCTTAGACCATCGGGATACTAATGAAAAACTGTTTTTT
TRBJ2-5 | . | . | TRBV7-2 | CASSLHSLAIQETQYF | TGTGCCAGCAGCTTACATTCCCTAGCGATACAAGAGACCCAGTACTTC